This T cell receptor beta chain was identified during a study of CD8+CD57+ T cells in acquired aplastic anemia. Whole-study context: The sorted CD4+ and CD8+ cells yielded an average approximately 3.2 ug of DNA.

According to the study, genomic DNA was the template for TCR beta VDJ and CDR3 profiling. From the reads, TCRdb called clonotypes with MiXCR, one entry per CDR3 protein. The sample lists a few hundred thousand distinct CDR3 sequences, around 33% occurring once. The CDR3 runs 13 residues. Trimming took 8 bases from V and 5 from J, leaving 15 bases between them. Germline V gene sequence: CDR1 MNHEY, CDR2 SVGEGT. Only patients with CD8+CD57+ cell expansion on flow cytometry were chosen for sequencing. The sequence was collected from a human donor with aplastic anemia. Sequenced material: sorted CD4+, CD8+, or CD8+CD57+ T cells (not recorded which) from PBMCs. The rearrangement joins TRBV6-2 or TRBV6-3 to TRBJ2-5; D is uncertain. The CDR3 DNA reads TGTGCCAGCGGGATCAGGCCTTGGGAGACCCAGTACTTC. This translates into CASGIRPWETQYF.